This TCR beta chain was recovered during a study of Ad26.COV2.S vaccination and SARS-CoV-2 variants. Treatment here: roughly 19 received Ad26.COV2.S at low or high dose, single or two shots; 5 received placebo; per-sample allocation not given. It was on day 63 after the first vaccine or placebo injection that samples were taken. It was Wuhan-strain SARS-CoV-2 spike that the Ad26 vaccine vector expressed. This CDR3 is built from 16 residues. V shed 0 bases and J 0 bases; nucleotides not matched to a gene: 2. Germline CDR1 and CDR2: SGDLS and YYNGEE. As to this clone: The same CDR3 also results from other DNA sequences found in this sample.

Sequencing was performed with immunoSEQ multiplex PCR; in TCRdb, only in-frame clones are kept and a portion is missing. Of about 680,000 clones listed, around 90% are singletons. The sample in question was peripheral blood, obtained in a trial of Ad26.COV2.S vaccine versus placebo. The chain uses TRBV9 and TRBJ2-2, with TRBD2 matching 7 bases. This TCR came from a person between 18 and 59 years old who received the Ad26.COV2.S COVID-19 vaccine or a placebo. The CDR3 protein is CASSVGGGANTGELFF. CDR3 coding DNA: TGTGCCAGCAGCGTAGGCGGGGGAGCGAACACCGGGGAGCTGTTTTTT.